One sample yielded the 20 T cell receptor beta chains listed below, sequenced in a study of T cells in Graves' hyperthyroidism and ophthalmopathy. TCR beta CDR3 region amplification was performed from RNA transcripts. Carried out on the TCR CDR3, a first-round RT-PCR used the HTBI primer set. Each CDR3 protein gets one entry after TCRdb re-called the multiplex PCR reads with MiXCR. The profile shows hundreds of thousands of distinct CDR3 sequences, around 20% of them singletons. The specimen was blood. Receptors were obtained from a man aged 25 to 45 with Graves' ophthalmopathy.

The CDR3 here is CSVSTTGIFNEKLFF. The CDR3 DNA follows: TGCAGTGTTAGCACGACAGGGATTTTTAATGAAAAACTGTTTTTT. The rearrangement joins TRBV20-1 to TRBJ1-4, with TRBD1 matching 7 bases. Germline V gene data show CDR1 as DFQATT and CDR2 as SNEGSKA (reference sequence). Losses at the gene ends were 7 bases for V and 4 bases for J; bases not matched to a gene: 12. The length of the CDR3 is 15 residues.

This clonotype showed up just once. J is TRBJ1-2 and V is TRBV25-1; tentative D call: TRBD1 (6 bases). CDR3 length: 14 residues. The germline V gene encodes CDR1 MGHDK and CDR2 SYGVNS. Trimming removed 11 bases from V and 4 bases from J, with 20 bases in between. This CDR3 reads CAGKNPQGSYGYTF. The CDR3 DNA follows: TGTGCCGGCAAGAACCCACAGGGCAGCTATGGCTACACCTTC.

V usage is TRBV4-1 and J usage is TRBJ1-5; no clear D. Germline CDR1 and CDR2: MGHRA and YSYEKL. The V and J ends lost 1 base and 8 bases respectively, with 12 bases between them. The CDR3 runs 14 residues. The CDR3 DNA is TGCGCCAGCAGCCAAGGTGTCAGGTCGGAGCCCCAGCATTTT. Its translation: CASSQGVRSEPQHF.

This clonotype was picked up many times. Written as DNA, the CDR3 is TGTGCCTGGTCCCCCGGGACAGGAGGTGGCCAAGAGACCCAGTACTTC. This encodes CAWSPGTGGGQETQYF. This sequence joins TRBV30 and TRBJ2-5, with 8 nucleotides matching TRBD1. V was clipped by 5 bases and J by 1 base; unmatched bases: 12. In germline, CDR1 is GTSNPN, CDR2 SVGIG (reference sequence). The CDR3 runs 16 residues.

Note on this clonotype: A much bigger clone sits one base away, suggesting this may be a read error. The chain carries TRBV6-5 and TRBJ2-1, with TRBD2 matching over 14 bases. This CDR3 contains 21 residues. With V trimmed by 4 bases and J by 7 bases, 21 bases remained unmatched. Germline loops: CDR1 MNHEY, CDR2 SVGAGI. Here the CDR3 reads CASSSPASLTSGRAGGNEQFF. The CDR3 nucleotides are TGTGCCAGCAGTTCACCAGCCAGCCTGACTAGCGGGAGGGCCGGTGGTAATGAGCAGTTCTTC.

This clonotype was picked up a small number of times. The V call is TRBV19, the J call TRBJ1-1; no clear D gene. This CDR3 is built from 18 residues. Germline assignment: CDR1 LNHDA and CDR2 SQIVND (reference sequence). Deletions cut 3 bases from V and 1 base from J, with 21 bases between. CDR3: CASSINPGGILANTEAFF. The CDR3 bases are TGTGCCAGTAGTATTAACCCGGGTGGTATCCTAGCGAACACTGAAGCTTTCTTT.

In its sample, this clonotype was seen a few times. The chain uses TRBV20-1 and TRBJ1-4, with D possibly TRBD1 on 6 matching bases. CDR1 and CDR2 from the germline V gene are DFQATT and SNEGSKA (reference sequence). The CDR3 has 11 amino acids. Trimming took off 3 bases at V and 8 bases at J, with 7 bases between the two ends. CDR3 loop: CSASRGEKLFF. In DNA, the CDR3 is TGCAGTGCTAGCAGGGGCGAAAAACTGTTTTTT.

This clonotype occurred a few times. The chain joins TRBV5-5 to TRBJ1-1, with D perhaps matching TRBD1 (5 bases). CDR3 length equals 15 residues. V was cut by 0 bases and J by 0 bases, with 9 bases left in between. From germline, CDR1 is SGHKS and CDR2 YYEKEE (reference sequence). In DNA form, the CDR3 reads TGTGCCAGCAGCTTGGTTGGGGGGATGAACACTGAAGCTTTCTTT. Protein product: CASSLVGGMNTEAFF.

The gene calls are TRBV25-1 and TRBJ1-3, with D hard to call. V dropped 3 bases and J dropped 0 bases, with 12 bases sitting between them. The CDR3 consists of 16 residues. CDR1 and CDR2 (germline): MGHDK, SYGVNS. CDR3 sequence (DNA): TGTGCCAGCAGTGACGTGGGTAGTTACTCTGGAAACACCATATATTTT. Protein: CASSDVGSYSGNTIYF.

This clonotype was counted only a few times. The rearrangement links TRBV20-1 to TRBJ2-5; 7 nucleotides match TRBD2. This CDR3 region has 11 residues. The V gene's germline CDR1 is DFQATT and CDR2 SNEGSKA (reference sequence). The junction had 3 bases not matched to a gene; V was cut back by 5 bases and J by 6 bases. The CDR3 sequence is CSAVREKTQYF. The CDR3 region has the DNA TGCAGTGCTGTGCGGGAGAAGACCCAGTACTTC.

Notes on this clonotype: A much larger clonotype is one base distant, so this may be a read error. The chain is built from TRBV3-1 and TRBJ1-5; D might be TRBD1 (6 bases). This CDR3 is 19 amino acids long. Germline lookup yields CDR1 LGHDT and CDR2 YNNKEL (reference sequence). Here the CDR3 reads CASSQFPRGANTSNQPLHF. DNA for the CDR3: TGTGCCAGCAGCCAATTCCCGAGGGGGGCCAACACTAGCAATCAGCCCCTGCATTTT.

V gene TRBV6-1 combines with J gene TRBJ1-5, with D possibly being TRBD1 (5 bases). The CDR3 spans 14 residues. V was shortened by 3 bases and J by 3 bases, with 9 bases between the two germline ends. Germline V CDR1 and CDR2: MNHNS, SASEGT. The CDR3 bases are TGTGCCAGCAGTGACTGGGGGACCAATCAGCCCCAGCATTTT. Protein: CASSDWGTNQPQHF.

This clonotype occurred many times. The V call is TRBV11-2, the J call TRBJ2-1; TRBD2 matches 8 bases. The germline gives CDR1 SGHAT, CDR2 FQNNGV. CDR3 length: 14 amino acids. V was pared by 5 bases and J by 10 bases, with 10 bases of the junction left unmatched. CDR3 nucleotides: TGTGCCAGCAGCCAACGTGTAGCGGGAACAGAGCAGTTCTTC. Translated, it gives CASSQRVAGTEQFF.

The table lists this clonotype with many counts. The chain couples TRBV28 to TRBJ1-2; unclear D gene. The V end lost 5 bases, the J end lost 4 bases, and 26 bases lay between the germline ends. The CDR3 runs to 18 residues. In germline, CDR1 is MDHEN, CDR2 SYDVKM. The CDR3 loop reads CASSPASDTYVAGYGYTF. CDR3 DNA sequence: TGTGCCAGCAGTCCGGCCAGCGACACCTATGTTGCGGGCTATGGCTACACCTTC.

The rearrangement uses TRBV7-3 and TRBJ2-3; TRBD2 aligns across 7 bases. The V gene end was trimmed by 3 bases and the J gene end by 6 bases; junction bases not matched to a gene: 6. The CDR3 totals 14 residues. The germline CDR1 and CDR2 sequences are SGHTA and FQGTGA. This CDR3 is CASSLGRESDTQYF. The CDR3 DNA is TGTGCCAGCAGCTTGGGGCGGGAGTCCGATACGCAGTATTTT.

The chain links TRBV27 to TRBJ2-4, with 10 bases fitting TRBD1. Germline assignment: CDR1 MNHEY and CDR2 SMNVEV (reference sequence). The ends lost 2 bases at V and 0 bases at J; junction bases unmatched: 4. The CDR3 contains 17 residues. The CDR3 spells CASSLRGQGRAKNIQYF. The CDR3 DNA follows: TGTGCCAGCAGTTTAAGGGGACAGGGGAGAGCCAAAAACATTCAGTACTTC.

The chain couples TRBV29-1 to TRBJ1-1; D is ambiguous. Trimming removed 1 base from V and 0 bases from J, with 12 bases in between. Germline V gives CDR1 SQVTM, CDR2 ANQGSEA. The CDR3 extends over 15 amino acids. The CDR3 region is CSVEGRSRLNTEAFF. In nucleotides, the CDR3 is TGCAGCGTTGAAGGCAGATCAAGGCTGAACACTGAAGCTTTCTTT.

V is TRBV6-1 and J is TRBJ1-5; no reliable D call. V was clipped by 8 bases and J by 0 bases, with 8 bases between them. This CDR3 region has 13 residues. Germline CDR1 and CDR2: MNHNS and SASEGT. CDR3 sequence reads: CASGTTSNQPQHF. The CDR3 DNA is TGTGCCAGCGGAACCACTAGCAATCAGCCCCAGCATTTT.

The rearrangement uses TRBV5-8 and TRBJ1-2; the match to TRBD1 covers 8 bases. The V gene end was trimmed by 4 bases and the J gene end by 8 bases; junction bases not matched to a gene: 16. CDR1 SGHTS and CDR2 YDEGEE come from the germline V gene. The CDR3 contains 16 residues. In DNA, the CDR3 is TGTGCCAGCAGCCCCGGACAGGGATTTGGCTCTAGGGGCTACACCTTC. Translating gives CASSPGQGFGSRGYTF. Combining the CDR3 with reference TRBV5-8 and TRBJ1-2 gives the whole variable domain EAGVTQSPTHLIKTRGQQATLRCSPISGHTSVYWYQQALGLGLQFLLWYDEGEERNRGNFPPRFSGRQFPNYSSELNVNALELEDSALYLCASSPGQGFGSRGYTFGSGTRLTVV.

The chain couples TRBV12-3 or TRBV12-4 to TRBJ2-5; D is perhaps TRBD1 (5 bases). The V end was cut by 1 base, the J end by 3 bases, with 12 bases between. The CDR3 spans 15 residues. The CDR3 protein is CASSLEGDRKETQYF. The CDR3 DNA sequence: TGTGCCAGCAGTTTAGAAGGTGACAGAAAAGAGACCCAGTACTTC.